Following are 23 T cell receptor beta chains from one sample sequenced in a study of T cells after yellow fever vaccination. One entry per CDR3 protein results from TCRdb running MiXCR on the 5' RACE reads. Of more than 35,000 distinct CDR3 sequences in the sample, roughly 6.4% were seen once. The sample consisted of CD8+ T cells not binding an NS4B(214-222) dextramer, sorted from PBMCs, taken 45 days after the yellow fever booster vaccination. The source is a man aged 30 to 39 who received the YFV17D yellow fever vaccine.

This clonotype was detected ten times or more. This chain joins TRBV7-6 and TRBJ1-1; TRBD1 agrees at 9 bases. CDR1 is SGHVS and CDR2 is FNYEAQ in the germline V gene. Losses at the gene ends were 2 bases for V and 6 bases for J; bases not matched to a gene: 7. This CDR3 contains 15 residues. CDR3 region: CASSLIQGAIAEAFF. For the CDR3, the DNA is TGTGCCAGCAGCTTAATACAGGGGGCAATCGCTGAAGCTTTCTTT.

This clonotype was counted ten times or more. The rearrangement uses TRBV9 and TRBJ1-6; perhaps TRBD1 as D (6 bases). Germline assignment: CDR1 SGDLS and CDR2 YYNGEE. V lost 4 bases and J 4 bases, leaving 18 bases between the germline ends. This CDR3 contains 17 residues. CDR3 bases: TGTGCCAGCAGCCCCCTGGGGGGGCCGGCGTATAATTCACCCCTCCACTTT. It codes for CASSPLGGPAYNSPLHF.

In its sample, this clonotype was seen many times. The chain employs TRBV6-6 and TRBJ1-5; D gene ambiguous. The ends were cut back, 9 bases at V and 0 bases at J, with 6 bases in the middle. Germline CDR1 MNHNY, CDR2 SVGAGI (reference sequence). The CDR3 is made up of 12 amino acids. The CDR3 DNA reads as TGTGCCAGTCATCTTAGCAATCAGCCCCAGCATTTT. This sequence encodes CASHLSNQPQHF.

This clonotype occurred many times. CDR3 in amino acids: CASRSGTSAGELFF. CDR3 nucleotide sequence: TGTGCCAGCAGATCCGGGACTAGCGCCGGGGAGCTGTTTTTT. V and J are TRBV9 and TRBJ2-2; 10 bases agree with TRBD2. V shed 5 bases and J 6 bases; nucleotides not matched to a gene: 4. The CDR3 is 14 amino acids. Germline lookup yields CDR1 SGDLS and CDR2 YYNGEE. The full variable domain, in which reference TRBV9 and TRBJ2-2 provide the parts outside the CDR3, is DSGVTQTPKHLITATGQRVTLRCSPRSGDLSVYWYQQSLDQGLQFLIQYYNGEERAKGNILERFSAQQFPDLHSELNLSSLELGDSALYFCASRSGTSAGELFFGEGSRLTVL.

This clonotype was counted at least ten times. The rearrangement uses TRBV9 and TRBJ2-3, with D possibly being TRBD1 or TRBD2 (5 bases each). This CDR3 has 13 residues. Between the trimmed V and J ends, which lost 1 base and 4 bases, there was a span of 7 bases. The germline gives CDR1 SGDLS, CDR2 YYNGEE. CDR3 loop: CASSVRGADTQYF. Here the CDR3 DNA reads TGTGCCAGCAGCGTAAGAGGGGCAGATACGCAGTATTTT.

The table lists this clonotype with a few counts. The V and J genes are TRBV19 and TRBJ2-1; D is perhaps TRBD2 (5 bases). The CDR3 length is 15 residues. Germline values: CDR1 LNHDA, CDR2 SQIVND (reference sequence). V lost 0 bases to trimming and J lost 0 bases, with 6 bases between them. CDR3 loop: CASSIEGSSYNEQFF. The CDR3, as DNA: TGTGCCAGTAGTATAGAGGGGAGCTCCTACAATGAGCAGTTCTTC.

In its sample, this clonotype was seen many times. The genes are TRBV5-1 and TRBJ2-2, with a possible D match to TRBD2 (5 bases). Germline CDR1 and CDR2: SGHRS and YFSETQ. The CDR3 is made up of 18 amino acids. V gave up 0 bases and J gave up 4 bases, with 19 bases separating them. The CDR3: CASSLVVSDRSGTGELFF. In nucleotides, the CDR3 is TGCGCCAGCAGCTTGGTAGTTAGCGACCGATCAGGCACCGGGGAGCTGTTTTTT.

This clonotype has a count of ten or more. The chain uses TRBV6-6 and TRBJ1-2; possible D gene TRBD1, 5 bases. The CDR3 loop spans 12 amino acids. Deletions cut 5 bases from V and 4 bases from J, with 8 bases between. In germline, CDR1 is MNHNY, CDR2 SVGAGI (reference sequence). The CDR3 here is CASSNQGYGYTF. DNA of the CDR3: TGTGCCAGCAGTAACCAGGGCTATGGCTACACCTTC.

This clonotype was detected many times. The chain employs TRBV24-1 and TRBJ2-7; D remains unclear. Germline V gene data show CDR1 as KGHDR and CDR2 as SFDVKD. This CDR3 has 11 residues. The V gene lost 9 bases and the J gene lost 4 bases, with 9 bases spanning the gap. The CDR3 DNA is TGTGCCACCGAGCAAGGATACGAGCAGTACTTC. The encoded protein is CATEQGYEQYF.

As regards this clonotype: This sequence may be a read error, since a much larger clone differs from it by one base. The CDR3 end shows no conserved phenylalanine or tryptophan, and so a read error is likely. J is TRBJ2-5 and V is TRBV12-3 or TRBV12-4; the D call may be TRBD1 or TRBD2 (5 bases each). The length of the CDR3 is 14 residues. Between the trimmed V and J ends, which lost 3 bases and 5 bases, there was a span of 13 bases. CDR3 sequence (DNA): TGTGCCAGCAGTTTTGGGGGATTAGGGGAGACCCAGTACTAC. The encoded protein is CASSFGGLGETQYY.

This clonotype was picked up many times. This chain links TRBV7-6 with TRBJ2-3, with 11 bases aligning to TRBD2. V shed 5 bases and J 3 bases; nucleotides not matched to a gene: 10. The CDR3 is 17 residues long. CDR1 SGHVS and CDR2 FNYEAQ come from the germline V gene. CDR3 nucleotide sequence: TGTGCCAGCAGCCAGACTAGCGGGACCGGGGGTACAGATACGCAGTATTTT. Encoded protein: CASSQTSGTGGTDTQYF.

This clonotype has a count of ten or more. V and J are TRBV9 and TRBJ2-3; TRBD1 matches 10 bases. V was pared by 0 bases and J by 3 bases, with 4 bases of the junction left unmatched. This CDR3 comprises 16 residues. From germline, CDR1 is SGDLS and CDR2 YYNGEE. CDR3 amino acids: CASSVGGGQGTDTQYF. The CDR3 region has the DNA TGTGCCAGCAGCGTAGGGGGGGGACAGGGGACAGATACGCAGTATTTT. Looking up the rest from reference TRBV9 and TRBJ2-3 gives the full variable domain: DSGVTQTPKHLITATGQRVTLRCSPRSGDLSVYWYQQSLDQGLQFLIQYYNGEERAKGNILERFSAQQFPDLHSELNLSSLELGDSALYFCASSVGGGQGTDTQYFGPGTRLTVL.

In this sample, this clonotype turned up many times. This CDR3 is CASSAAAASTSTDTQYF. The CDR3 coding sequence is TGCGCCAGCAGCGCCGCAGCGGCGAGTACTAGCACAGATACGCAGTATTTT. V is TRBV5-1 and J is TRBJ2-3; possible D gene TRBD2, 5 bases. The CDR3 is 17 residues long. The germline V and J ends were trimmed by 4 bases and 0 bases, with 18 bases remaining between them. Per germline, CDR1 SGHRS and CDR2 YFSETQ. The variable domain in full, with the rest retrieved from reference TRBV5-1 and TRBJ2-3, is KAGVTQTPRYLIKTRGQQVTLSCSPISGHRSVSWYQQTPGQGLQFLFEYFSETQRNKGNFPGRFSGRQFSNSRSEMNVSTLELGDSALYLCASSAAAASTSTDTQYFGPGTRLTVL.

This clonotype has ten or more counts. The chain couples TRBV7-6 to TRBJ2-7; D is possibly TRBD2 (6 bases). The V gene lost 2 bases and the J gene lost 4 bases, with 9 bases spanning the gap. The CDR3 sequence is 13 residues long. Germline values: CDR1 SGHVS, CDR2 FNYEAQ. This chain's CDR3 is CASSLPSEYEQYF. CDR3 DNA: TGTGCCAGCAGCTTACCTAGCGAATACGAGCAGTACTTC.

This clonotype was observed a few times. This chain's CDR3 is CASSQTSGRSSYEQYF. In DNA form, the CDR3 reads TGCGCCAGCAGCCAAACTAGCGGAAGGAGCTCCTACGAGCAGTACTTC. The V call is TRBV4-3, the J call TRBJ2-7; 8 nucleotides agree with TRBD2. V shed 2 bases and J 0 bases; nucleotides not matched to a gene: 6. Germline V gene data show CDR1 as LGHNA and CDR2 as YSLEER. The CDR3 is 16 amino acids.

Of note for this clonotype: At one boundary the junction diverges from the germline segment, which might be a read error. The rearrangement uses TRBV14 and TRBJ2-2; 10 bases agree with TRBD2. The CDR3 has 16 residues. Germline CDR1 is SGHDN and CDR2 is FVKESK. CDR3 amino acids: CACSHFSGRGTGELFF. The CDR3 bases are TGTGCCTGCAGCCACTTCAGCGGGAGGGGCACCGGGGAGCTGTTTTTT.

This clonotype was detected ten times or more. The chain is built from TRBV6-5 and TRBJ2-1; the D call may be TRBD1 or TRBD2 (5 bases each). Germline V gene data show CDR1 as MNHEY and CDR2 as SVGAGI. This CDR3 has 12 residues. Trimming removed 7 bases at V and 6 bases at J, with 10 bases between. The CDR3 region has the DNA TGTGCCAGCAAGACAGCGGTCAATGAGCAGTTCTTC. As protein: CASKTAVNEQFF.

This clonotype was counted ten times or more. The chain is built from TRBV15 and TRBJ2-5, with D possibly matching TRBD2 (6 bases). V gave up 3 bases and J gave up 6 bases, with 20 bases separating them. Germline CDR1 reads LNHNV; CDR2 reads YYDKDF (reference sequence). The length of the CDR3 is 16 residues. CDR3 coding DNA: TGTGCCACCAGCAGCCCTAATAGCGGTATAAGAAAGACCCAGTACTTC. Translating it yields CATSSPNSGIRKTQYF.

This clonotype showed up many times. The V and J genes are TRBV20-1 and TRBJ2-5; 15 bases align to TRBD2. The CDR3 covers 15 residues. The V gene end was trimmed by 4 bases and the J gene end by 5 bases; junction bases not matched to a gene: 5. CDR1 is DFQATT, CDR2 SNEGSKA, per germline (reference sequence). The DNA of the CDR3 is TGCAGTGCTACAGGGACTAGCGGGAGGATGGAGACCCAGTACTTC. This gives the protein CSATGTSGRMETQYF.

This clonotype was detected a few times. This chain joins TRBV6-1 and TRBJ2-1; D not resolved. CDR1 and CDR2 from the germline V gene are MNHNS and SASEGT. V lost 0 bases and J lost 7, with 10 bases in between. This CDR3 spans 14 amino acids. The CDR3, as DNA: TGTGCCAGCAGTGAAGCTTGGCCTAGGAATGAGCAGTTCTTC. It yields the protein CASSEAWPRNEQFF.

This clonotype has just one count. It may be a read error: a sequence one base away is much more abundant. As DNA, the CDR3 is TGTGCCAGCAGCGACACTAACGGCACAGATACGCAGTATTTT. It encodes CASSDTNGTDTQYF. V and J are TRBV11-2 and TRBJ2-3; D call uncertain. The V gene's germline CDR1 is SGHAT and CDR2 FQNNGV. This CDR3 region has 14 residues. Trimming shortened V by 5 bases and J by 1 base, and 10 bases separated the two germline ends.

This clonotype showed up many times. The V and J genes are TRBV5-1 and TRBJ2-6; the D is unclear. From germline, CDR1 is SGHRS and CDR2 YFSETQ. Trimming stripped 5 bases from V and 0 bases from J, with 9 bases between. This CDR3 contains 15 residues. The chain's CDR3 is CASSSAVSGANVLTF. The CDR3 region has the DNA TGCGCCAGCAGTTCCGCAGTCTCTGGGGCCAACGTCCTGACTTTC.

This clonotype was counted at least ten times. The V and J genes are TRBV20-1 and TRBJ2-1, with 9 bases identical to TRBD2. This CDR3 spans 14 amino acids. The germline gives CDR1 DFQATT, CDR2 SNEGSKA (reference sequence). J was trimmed by 5 bases and V by 6 bases; bases with no gene match: 8. The chain's CDR3 is CSAHSGSSHNEQFF. As DNA, the CDR3 is TGCAGTGCCCATAGCGGGAGTTCCCACAATGAGCAGTTCTTC.